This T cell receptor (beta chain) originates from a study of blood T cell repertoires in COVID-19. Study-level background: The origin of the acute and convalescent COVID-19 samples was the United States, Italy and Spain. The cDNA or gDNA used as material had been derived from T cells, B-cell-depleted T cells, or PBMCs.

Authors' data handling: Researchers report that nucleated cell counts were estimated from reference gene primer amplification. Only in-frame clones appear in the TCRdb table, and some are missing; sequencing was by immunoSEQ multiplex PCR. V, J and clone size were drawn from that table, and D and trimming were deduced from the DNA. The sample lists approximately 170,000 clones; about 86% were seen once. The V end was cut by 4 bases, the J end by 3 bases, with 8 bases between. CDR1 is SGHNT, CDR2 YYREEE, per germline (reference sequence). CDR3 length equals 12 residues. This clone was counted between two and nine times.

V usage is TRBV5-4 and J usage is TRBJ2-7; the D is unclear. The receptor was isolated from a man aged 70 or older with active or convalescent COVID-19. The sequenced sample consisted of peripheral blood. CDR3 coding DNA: TGTGCCAGCAGCCTTTACAGCTACGAGCAGTACTTC. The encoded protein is CASSLYSYEQYF. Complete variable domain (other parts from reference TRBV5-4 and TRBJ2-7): ETGVTQSPTHLIKTRGQQVTLRCSSQSGHNTVSWYQQALGQGPQFIFQYYREEENGRGNFPPRFSGLQFPNYSSELNVNALELDDSALYLCASSLYSYEQYFGPGTRLTVT.